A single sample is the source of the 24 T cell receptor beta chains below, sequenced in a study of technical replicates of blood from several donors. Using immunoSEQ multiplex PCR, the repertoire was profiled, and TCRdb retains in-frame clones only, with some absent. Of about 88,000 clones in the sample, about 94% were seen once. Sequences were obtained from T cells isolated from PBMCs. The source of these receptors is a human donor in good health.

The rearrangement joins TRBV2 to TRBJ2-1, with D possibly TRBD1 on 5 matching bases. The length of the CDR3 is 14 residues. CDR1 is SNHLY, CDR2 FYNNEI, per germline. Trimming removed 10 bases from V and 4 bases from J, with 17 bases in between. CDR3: CATLPAQGYNEQFF. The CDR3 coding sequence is TGTGCCACCCTGCCCGCTCAGGGTTACAATGAGCAGTTCTTC.

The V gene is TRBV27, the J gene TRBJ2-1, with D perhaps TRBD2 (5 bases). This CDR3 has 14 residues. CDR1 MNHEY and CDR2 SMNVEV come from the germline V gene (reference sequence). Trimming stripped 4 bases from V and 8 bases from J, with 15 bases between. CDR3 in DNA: TGTGCCAGCAGTTGGTTTGGTAGCGAGGATGAGCAGTTCTTC. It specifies CASSWFGSEDEQFF.

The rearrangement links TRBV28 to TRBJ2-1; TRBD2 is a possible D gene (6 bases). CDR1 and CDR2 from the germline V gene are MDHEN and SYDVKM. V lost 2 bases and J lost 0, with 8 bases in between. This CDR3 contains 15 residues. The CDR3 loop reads CASSLRGFSYNEQFF. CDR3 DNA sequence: TGTGCCAGCAGTTTACGGGGGTTCTCCTACAATGAGCAGTTCTTC. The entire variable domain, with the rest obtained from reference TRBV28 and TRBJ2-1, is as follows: DVKVTQSSRYLVKRTGEKVFLECVQDMDHENMFWYRQDPGLGLRLIYFSYDVKMKEKGDIPEGYSVSREKKERFSLILESASTNQTSMYLCASSLRGFSYNEQFFGPGTRLTVL.

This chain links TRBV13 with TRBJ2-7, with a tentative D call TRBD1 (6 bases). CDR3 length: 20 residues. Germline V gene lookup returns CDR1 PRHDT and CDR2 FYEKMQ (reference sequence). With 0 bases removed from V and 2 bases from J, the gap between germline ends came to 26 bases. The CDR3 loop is CASSLGFLGAPAELTYEQYF. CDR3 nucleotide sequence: TGTGCCAGCAGCTTAGGGTTTTTGGGGGCCCCAGCGGAATTGACCTACGAGCAGTACTTC.

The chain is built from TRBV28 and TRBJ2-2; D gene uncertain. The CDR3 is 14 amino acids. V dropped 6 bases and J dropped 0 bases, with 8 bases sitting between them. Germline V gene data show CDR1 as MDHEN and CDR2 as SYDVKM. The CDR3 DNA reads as TGTGCCAGCAGGACTGTCGCGAACACCGGGGAGCTGTTTTTT. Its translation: CASRTVANTGELFF.

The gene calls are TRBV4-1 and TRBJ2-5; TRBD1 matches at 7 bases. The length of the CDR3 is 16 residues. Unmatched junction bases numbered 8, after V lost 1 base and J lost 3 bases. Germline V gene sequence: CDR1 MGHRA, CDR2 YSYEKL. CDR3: CASSQGPYRGKETQYF. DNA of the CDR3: TGCGCCAGCAGCCAAGGACCGTACAGGGGTAAAGAGACCCAGTACTTC.

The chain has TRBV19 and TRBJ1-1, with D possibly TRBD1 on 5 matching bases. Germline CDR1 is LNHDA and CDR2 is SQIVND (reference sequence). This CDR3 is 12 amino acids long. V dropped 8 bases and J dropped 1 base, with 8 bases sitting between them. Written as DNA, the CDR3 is TGTGCCAGTCGGGGGGGGAACACTGAAGCTTTCTTT. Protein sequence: CASRGGNTEAFF.

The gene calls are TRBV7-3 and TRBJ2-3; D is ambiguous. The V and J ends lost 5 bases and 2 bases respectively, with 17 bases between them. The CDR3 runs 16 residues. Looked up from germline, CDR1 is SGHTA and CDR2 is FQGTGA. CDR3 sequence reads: CASSARHLAATDTQYF. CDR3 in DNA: TGTGCCAGCAGCGCTCGTCATTTGGCCGCCACAGATACGCAGTATTTT.

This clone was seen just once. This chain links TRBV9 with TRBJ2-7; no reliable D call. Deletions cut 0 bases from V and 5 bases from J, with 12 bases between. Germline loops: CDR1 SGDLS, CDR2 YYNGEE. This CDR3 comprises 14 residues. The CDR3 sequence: CASSVDQVMHEQYF. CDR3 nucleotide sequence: TGTGCCAGCAGCGTAGACCAGGTGATGCACGAGCAGTACTTC. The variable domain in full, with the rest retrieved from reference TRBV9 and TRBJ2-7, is DSGVTQTPKHLITATGQRVTLRCSPRSGDLSVYWYQQSLDQGLQFLIQYYNGEERAKGNILERFSAQQFPDLHSELNLSSLELGDSALYFCASSVDQVMHEQYFGPGTRLTVT.

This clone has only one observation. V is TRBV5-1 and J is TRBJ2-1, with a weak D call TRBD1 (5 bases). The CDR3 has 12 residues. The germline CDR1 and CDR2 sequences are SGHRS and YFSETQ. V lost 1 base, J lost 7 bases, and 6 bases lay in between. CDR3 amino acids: CASSLNRNEQFF. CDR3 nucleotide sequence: TGCGCCAGCAGCTTGAACAGGAATGAGCAGTTCTTC.

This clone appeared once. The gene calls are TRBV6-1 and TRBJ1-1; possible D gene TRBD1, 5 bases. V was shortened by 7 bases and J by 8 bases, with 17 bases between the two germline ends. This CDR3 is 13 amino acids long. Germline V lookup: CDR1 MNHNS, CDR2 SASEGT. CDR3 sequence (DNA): TGTGCCAGCACAAAGCAGGGACTCGGCGAAGCTTTCTTT. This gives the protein CASTKQGLGEAFF.

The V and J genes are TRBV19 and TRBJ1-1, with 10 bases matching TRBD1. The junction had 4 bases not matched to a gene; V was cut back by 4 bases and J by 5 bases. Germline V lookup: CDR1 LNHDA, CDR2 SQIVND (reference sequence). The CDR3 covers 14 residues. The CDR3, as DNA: TGTGCCAGTAGTAGGGGACAGGGGAAGACTGAAGCTTTCTTT. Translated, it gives CASSRGQGKTEAFF.

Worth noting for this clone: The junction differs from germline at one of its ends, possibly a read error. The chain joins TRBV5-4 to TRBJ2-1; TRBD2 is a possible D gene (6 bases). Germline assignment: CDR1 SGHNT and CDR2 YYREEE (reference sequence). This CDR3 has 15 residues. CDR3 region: CASTLGGLALNEQFF. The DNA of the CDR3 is TGTGCCAGCACCTTGGGTGGGCTAGCGCTGAATGAGCAGTTCTTC.

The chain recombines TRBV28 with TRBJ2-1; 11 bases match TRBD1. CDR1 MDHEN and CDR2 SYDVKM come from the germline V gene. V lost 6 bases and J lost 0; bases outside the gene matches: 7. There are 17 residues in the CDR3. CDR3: CASSFPGTGGSYNEQFF. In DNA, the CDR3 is TGTGCCAGCAGCTTCCCCGGGACAGGGGGCTCCTACAATGAGCAGTTCTTC.

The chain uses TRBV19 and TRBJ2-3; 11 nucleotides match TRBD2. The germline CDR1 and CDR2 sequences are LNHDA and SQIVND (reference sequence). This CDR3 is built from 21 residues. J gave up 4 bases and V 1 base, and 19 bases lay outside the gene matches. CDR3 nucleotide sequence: TGTGCCAGTAGTATAGCGGCGCCCCAAAGACTAGCGGGAAGGAGATCAGATACGCAGTATTTT. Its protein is CASSIAAPQRLAGRRSDTQYF.

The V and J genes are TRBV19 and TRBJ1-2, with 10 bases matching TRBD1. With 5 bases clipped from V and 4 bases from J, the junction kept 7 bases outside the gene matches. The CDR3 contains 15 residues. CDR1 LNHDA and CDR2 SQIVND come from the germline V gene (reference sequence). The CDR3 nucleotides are TGTGCCAGTAGTCCCCAGGACAGGGGGGTCTATGGCTACACCTTC. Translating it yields CASSPQDRGVYGYTF.

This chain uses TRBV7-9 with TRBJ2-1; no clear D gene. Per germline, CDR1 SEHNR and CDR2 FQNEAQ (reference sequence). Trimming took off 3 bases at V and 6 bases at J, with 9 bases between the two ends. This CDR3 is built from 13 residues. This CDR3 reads CASSFSSRNEQFF. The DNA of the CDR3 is TGTGCCAGCAGCTTCTCCTCCCGCAATGAGCAGTTCTTC. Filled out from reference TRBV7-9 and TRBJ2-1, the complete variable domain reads DTGVSQNPRHKITKRGQNVTFRCDPISEHNRLYWYRQTLGQGPEFLTYFQNEAQLEKSRLLSDRFSAERPKGSFSTLEIQRTEQGDSAMYLCASSFSSRNEQFFGPGTRLTVL.

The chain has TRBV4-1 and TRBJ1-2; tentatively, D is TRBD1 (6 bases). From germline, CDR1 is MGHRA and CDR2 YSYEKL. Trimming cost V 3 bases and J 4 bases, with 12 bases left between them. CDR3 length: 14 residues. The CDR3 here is CASSQDRRTYGYTF. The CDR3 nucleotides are TGCGCCAGCAGCCAGGACAGAAGGACCTATGGCTACACCTTC.

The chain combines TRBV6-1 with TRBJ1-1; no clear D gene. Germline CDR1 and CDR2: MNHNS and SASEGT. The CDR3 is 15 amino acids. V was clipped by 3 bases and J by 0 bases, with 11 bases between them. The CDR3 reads CASSEDWTVNTEAFF. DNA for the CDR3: TGTGCCAGCAGTGAGGACTGGACGGTGAACACTGAAGCTTTCTTT.

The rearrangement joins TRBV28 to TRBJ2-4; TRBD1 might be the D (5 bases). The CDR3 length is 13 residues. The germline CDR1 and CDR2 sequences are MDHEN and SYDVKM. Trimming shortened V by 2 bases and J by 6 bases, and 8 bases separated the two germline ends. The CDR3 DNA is TGTGCCAGCAGTTTAGGCAGGGTAAACATTCAGTACTTC. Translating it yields CASSLGRVNIQYF.

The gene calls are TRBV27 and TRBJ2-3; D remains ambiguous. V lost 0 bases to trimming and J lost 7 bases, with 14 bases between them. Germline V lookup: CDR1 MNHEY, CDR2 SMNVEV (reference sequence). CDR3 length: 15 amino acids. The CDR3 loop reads CASSLSPMEPHTQYF. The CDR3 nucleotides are TGTGCCAGCAGTTTATCTCCTATGGAGCCCCATACGCAGTATTTT.

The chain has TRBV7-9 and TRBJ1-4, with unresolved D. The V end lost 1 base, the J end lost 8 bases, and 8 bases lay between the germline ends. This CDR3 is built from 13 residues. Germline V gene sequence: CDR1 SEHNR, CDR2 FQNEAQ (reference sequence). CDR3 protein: CASSLGAREKLFF. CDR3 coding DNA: TGTGCCAGCAGCTTAGGGGCTCGGGAAAAACTGTTTTTT.

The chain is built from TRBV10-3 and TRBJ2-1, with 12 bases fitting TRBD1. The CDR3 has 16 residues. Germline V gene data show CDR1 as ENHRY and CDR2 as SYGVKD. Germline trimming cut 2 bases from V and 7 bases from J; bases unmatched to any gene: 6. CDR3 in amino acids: CAISETVGQGANEQFF. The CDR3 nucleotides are TGTGCCATCAGTGAGACGGTGGGACAGGGGGCGAATGAGCAGTTCTTC.

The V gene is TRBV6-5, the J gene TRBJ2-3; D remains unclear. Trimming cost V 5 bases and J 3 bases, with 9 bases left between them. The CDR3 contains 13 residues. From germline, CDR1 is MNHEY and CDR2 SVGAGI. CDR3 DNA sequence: TGTGCCAGCAGTCTCATACAGACAGATACGCAGTATTTT. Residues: CASSLIQTDTQYF.